These T cell receptor beta chains were read from a single sample in a study of cytomegalovirus exposure and HLA in healthy donors. Assay used: immunoSEQ multiplex PCR; TCRdb lists only in-frame clones, some missing. The sample includes about 98,000 clones, 69% of them seen just once. Sequenced: PBMCs. The source of these receptors is a female donor in good health and CMV-seronegative. The CDR3 runs from the conserved cysteine through the conserved F or W. A D gene is named only where the DNA matches it firmly. For some rows the clone size is stated as once, few or many, or as a class when expanded; others skip it.

cdr3_aa cdr3_nt clone_size j_call v_call d_call
CASSLTGTTTNEKLFF TGTGCCAGCAGCCTCACCGGGACAACAACTAATGAAAAACTGTTTTTT - TRBJ1-4 TRBV7-2 -
CSVRLAGGPGEQYF TGCAGCGTCAGACTAGCGGGAGGGCCCGGCGAGCAGTACTTC - TRBJ2-7 TRBV29-1 TRBD2
CATSRESTAGANVLTF TGTGCCACCAGCAGAGAGAGCACTGCTGGGGCCAACGTCCTGACTTTC - TRBJ2-6 TRBV15 -
CASSLADGGAFF TGTGCCAGCAGCTTAGCTGACGGAGGAGCTTTCTTT few TRBJ1-1 TRBV11-2 -
CASSLAAGNIQYF TGTGCCAGCAGCTTGGCCGCGGGAAACATTCAGTACTTC - TRBJ2-4 TRBV5-4 -
CASSLVRVVGNSGANVLTF TGTGCCAGCAGCTTAGTCAGGGTAGTAGGTAACTCTGGGGCCAACGTCCTGACTTTC - TRBJ2-6 TRBV7-8 -
CASSPGLAGVSYNEQFF TGCGCCAGCAGCCCCGGACTAGCGGGAGTTTCCTACAATGAGCAGTTCTTC - TRBJ2-1 TRBV4-1 TRBD2
CASSYLHGTSADEQYF TGTGCCAGCAGTTACCTACACGGGACTTCGGCTGACGAGCAGTACTTC - TRBJ2-7 TRBV6-8 -
CAWSARVYGYTF TGTGCCTGGAGTGCCCGGGTCTATGGCTACACCTTC - TRBJ1-2 TRBV30 -
CASSPGQGLNEKLFF TGTGCCAGCAGCCCCGGACAGGGCCTTAATGAAAAACTGTTTTTT once TRBJ1-4 TRBV7-9 TRBD1
CASSLAGEQREQYF TGTGCCAGCAGCTTAGCGGGAGAACAGCGCGAGCAGTACTTC - TRBJ2-7 TRBV13 -
CASSYSGTSDEQFF TGTGCCAGCAGCTACAGCGGGACAAGCGATGAGCAGTTCTTC - TRBJ2-1 TRBV7-3 -
CASSDSGGANVLTF TGTGCCAGCAGCGACTCGGGAGGGGCCAACGTCCTGACTTTC - TRBJ2-6 TRBV28 -
CASSEVSGPTNEKLFF TGTGCCAGCAGTGAAGTATCGGGTCCCACTAATGAAAAACTGTTTTTT - TRBJ1-4 TRBV2 -
CASSLSQGEVNEQFF TGTGCCAGCAGTTTATCACAGGGGGAAGTGAATGAGCAGTTCTTC - TRBJ2-1 TRBV28 TRBD1
CASSRTSGNYEQYF TGTGCCAGCAGCCGGACTAGCGGGAACTACGAGCAGTACTTC few TRBJ2-7 TRBV7-2 TRBD2
CASSYRDRGSYEQYF TGTGCCAGCAGTTACAGGGACAGGGGATCCTACGAGCAGTACTTC - TRBJ2-7 TRBV6-5 TRBD1
CASGLGGGSGTDTQYF TGTGCTAGTGGTTTGGGGGGAGGGTCCGGCACAGATACGCAGTATTTT - TRBJ2-3 TRBV12-5 TRBD2
CASSKDPGTRAETQYF TGTGCCAGCAGCAAGGATCCCGGGACTAGGGCAGAGACCCAGTACTTC - TRBJ2-5 TRBV5-4 TRBD2
CASSQGGIAQPQHF TGCGCCAGCAGCCAAGGAGGGATAGCTCAGCCCCAGCATTTT few TRBJ1-5 TRBV4-1 -
CASKTLQGAQPQHF TGTGCCAGCAAAACACTACAGGGAGCCCAGCCCCAGCATTTT - TRBJ1-5 TRBV2 -
CASSSEKTHNYGYTF TGTGCCAGCAGCTCCGAAAAGACACATAACTATGGCTACACCTTC few TRBJ1-2 TRBV7-9 -
CASSNQGSYTEAFF TGTGCCAGCAGTAACCAGGGTAGTTACACTGAAGCTTTCTTT - TRBJ1-1 TRBV6-6 -
CASSYSRQGLGNTIYF TGTGCCAGCAGTTACTCGAGACAGGGGCTGGGAAACACCATATATTTT - TRBJ1-3 TRBV6-5 TRBD1
CASSLSQGITEAFF TGTGCCAGCAGCTTATCACAGGGTATTACTGAAGCTTTCTTT - TRBJ1-1 TRBV11-2 -
CASSPNWGGETQYF TGTGCCAGCAGTCCGAACTGGGGGGGGGAGACCCAGTACTTC - TRBJ2-5 TRBV27 TRBD2
CAWSVQGGGLIGYTF TGTGCCTGGAGTGTACAAGGGGGCGGGTTGATAGGCTACACCTTC few TRBJ1-2 TRBV30 TRBD1
CASSYSGQGNRNTIYF TGTGCCAGCAGTTACTCGGGACAGGGGAATAGAAACACCATATATTTT - TRBJ1-3 TRBV6-6 TRBD1
CASGAGGESTEAFF TGTGCCAGCGGGGCGGGGGGCGAGTCCACTGAAGCTTTCTTT once TRBJ1-1 TRBV9 -
CASSPTPQEGYGYTF TGTGCCAGTAGCCCGACCCCACAGGAAGGCTATGGCTACACCTTC - TRBJ1-2 TRBV19 -
CASSKGLDPDTQYF TGTGCCAGCAGTAAAGGACTAGACCCAGATACGCAGTATTTT - TRBJ2-3 TRBV9 TRBD2
CSVEEGRGYGYTF TGCAGCGTTGAAGAAGGCAGGGGCTATGGCTACACCTTC - TRBJ1-2 TRBV29-1 -
CASSLVLADYNEQFF TGTGCCAGCAGCTTGGTTCTAGCGGACTACAATGAGCAGTTCTTC - TRBJ2-1 TRBV5-8 TRBD2